Presented here are 32 T cell receptor beta chains from one specimen sequenced in a study of T-cell reconstitution after alpha-beta-depleted transplantation in children. TCRbeta library preparation incorporated unique molecular identifiers. TCRdb re-derived calls from the PCR reads in MiXCR, one entry per CDR3 protein. The repertoire holds 200,000 or so distinct CDR3 sequences, with about 6% as singletons. The sequences come from PBMCs, collected before TCRalphabeta/CD19-depleted stem cell transplant. The receptors derive from a girl under three years old with combined immunodeficiency, due to receive a stem cell transplant.

This sequence joins TRBV3-1 and TRBJ1-6; no firm D call. The CDR3 is made up of 11 amino acids. CDR1 and CDR2 (germline): LGHDT, YNNKEL (reference sequence). V gave up 5 bases and J gave up 9 bases, with 5 bases separating them. CDR3 loop: CASSSSSPLHF. The CDR3 DNA is TGTGCCAGCAGCTCCAGTTCACCCCTCCACTTT.

This clonotype has at least ten counts. V and J are TRBV5-1 and TRBJ2-2; D is ambiguous. The V end lost 0 bases, the J end lost 3 bases, and 9 bases lay between the germline ends. Germline CDR1 reads SGHRS; CDR2 reads YFSETQ. The CDR3 is 15 residues long. This CDR3 reads CASSLDGDDTGELFF. The DNA of the CDR3 is TGCGCCAGCAGCTTGGATGGTGACGACACCGGGGAGCTGTTTTTT.

In this sample, this clonotype turned up many times. The CDR3 spells CASSLVSAGGPRNEQFF. The CDR3 DNA sequence: TGTGCCAGCAGCTTAGTCTCAGCGGGAGGGCCAAGGAATGAGCAGTTCTTC. The rearrangement uses TRBV7-6 and TRBJ2-1; 10 bases are a match to TRBD2. V was pared by 1 base and J by 7 bases, with 10 bases of the junction left unmatched. CDR3 length equals 17 residues. Germline assignment: CDR1 SGHVS and CDR2 FNYEAQ. The complete variable domain, with remaining parts taken from reference TRBV7-6 and TRBJ2-1, reads GAGVSQSPRYKVTKRGQDVALRCDPISGHVSLYWYRQALGQGPEFLTYFNYEAQQDKSGLPNDRFSAERPEGSISTLTIQRTEQRDSAMYRCASSLVSAGGPRNEQFFGPGTRLTVL.

This clonotype was seen a few times. The V call is TRBV16, the J call TRBJ1-5; no clear D. The V and J ends lost 7 bases and 5 bases respectively, with 18 bases between them. CDR3 length equals 15 residues. The germline V gene has CDR1 KGHSY and CDR2 FQNENV. Here the CDR3 reads CASTPTARGHQPQHF. CDR3 nucleotides: TGTGCCAGCACTCCCACCGCTCGGGGTCATCAGCCCCAGCATTTT. Variable domain in full (rest from reference TRBV16 and TRBJ1-5): GEEVAQTPKHLVRGEGQKAKLYCAPIKGHSYVFWYQQVLKNEFKFLISFQNENVFDETGMPKERFSAKCLPNSPCSLEIQATKLEDSAVYFCASTPTARGHQPQHFGDGTRLSIL.

This clonotype was detected many times. The gene calls are TRBV29-1 and TRBJ2-7; D remains unclear. Germline CDR1 SQVTM, CDR2 ANQGSEA. The CDR3 runs 12 residues. Trimming cost V 4 bases and J 1 base, with 8 bases left between them. CDR3 amino acids: CSVALPSYEQYF. In DNA form, the CDR3 reads TGCAGCGTTGCGCTGCCATCCTACGAGCAGTACTTC.

There are many counts of this clonotype. The chain carries TRBV29-1 and TRBJ2-7, with TRBD2 identical over 9 bases. This CDR3 has 13 amino acids. With V trimmed by 7 bases and J by 8 bases, 12 bases remained unmatched. From germline, CDR1 is SQVTM and CDR2 ANQGSEA. The CDR3, as DNA: TGCAGCGCCCGGTTGGGACTAGCTGGGAAGCAGTACTTC. This sequence encodes CSARLGLAGKQYF.

This clonotype was found many times. The chain employs TRBV10-3 and TRBJ2-3; a weak D match, TRBD2 (6 bases). The CDR3 extends over 15 amino acids. Trimming took 11 bases from V and 7 from J, leaving 25 bases between them. Germline loops: CDR1 ENHRY, CDR2 SYGVKD. In nucleotides, the CDR3 is TGTGCCTCAGAGGCGGGACCCCAGATGGAGAATACGCAGTATTTT. It specifies CASEAGPQMENTQYF.

This clonotype was picked up a small number of times. This rearrangement joins TRBV11-1 to TRBJ1-4; tentative D call: TRBD1 (6 bases). CDR1 and CDR2 from the germline V gene are SGHAT and FQDESV (reference sequence). Trimming left V 3 bases short and J 5 bases short, with 22 bases between. There are 18 residues in the CDR3. The CDR3 protein is CASSFTFLQDSPNEKLFF. The CDR3 DNA is TGTGCCAGCAGCTTTACATTCCTACAGGACAGTCCCAATGAAAAACTGTTTTTT.

The chain recombines TRBV5-4 with TRBJ2-6, with D perhaps matching TRBD1 (6 bases). The germline V gene has CDR1 SGHNT and CDR2 YYREEE (reference sequence). There are 19 residues in the CDR3. Trimming stripped 2 bases from V and 0 bases from J, with 18 bases between. CDR3 DNA sequence: TGTGCCAGCAGCTTCTTCAGGGGCCACTTACTCTCTGGGGCCAACGTCCTGACTTTC. Residues: CASSFFRGHLLSGANVLTF.

This clonotype occurred a few times. The V gene is TRBV7-2, the J gene TRBJ2-2, with TRBD1 identical over 8 bases. Losses at the gene ends were 5 bases for V and 4 bases for J; bases not matched to a gene: 9. Per the germline V gene, CDR1 is SGHTA and CDR2 is FQGNSA. There are 16 residues in the CDR3. CDR3 sequence reads: CASSPYRGASTGELFF. The DNA of the CDR3 is TGTGCCAGCAGCCCCTACAGGGGGGCGAGCACCGGGGAGCTGTTTTTT.

Ten or more counts support this clonotype. The chain links TRBV28 to TRBJ2-3; 8 bases are a match to TRBD2. Losses at the gene ends were 6 bases for V and 3 bases for J; bases not matched to a gene: 14. The germline gives CDR1 MDHEN, CDR2 SYDVKM. This CDR3 comprises 17 residues. CDR3 in DNA: TGTGCCAGCAGCTCCCTGAAGCGGGAGTTGGTGACAGATACGCAGTATTTT. It yields the protein CASSSLKRELVTDTQYF.

Ten or more counts support this clonotype. The rearrangement joins TRBV10-3 to TRBJ2-2; D gene ambiguous. V shed 9 bases and J shed 3 bases, with 14 bases lying between them. The CDR3 spans 14 residues. CDR1 and CDR2 from the germline V gene are ENHRY and SYGVKD. CDR3 residues: CAISTASYTGELFF. CDR3 in DNA: TGTGCCATTTCCACAGCTTCGTACACCGGGGAGCTGTTTTTT.

This clonotype was seen many times. J is TRBJ2-3 and V is TRBV10-3; the match to TRBD2 covers 12 bases. This CDR3 has 16 amino acids. Unmatched junction bases numbered 10, after V lost 6 bases and J lost 6 bases. The germline CDR1 and CDR2 sequences are ENHRY and SYGVKD. Here the CDR3 DNA reads TGTGCCATCAGGGGTTCCCTAGCGGGAGGGAAGGATACGCAGTATTTT. Protein product: CAIRGSLAGGKDTQYF.

There are many counts of this clonotype. V gene TRBV6-4 combines with J gene TRBJ2-2; a possible D gene is TRBD2 (5 bases). Germline CDR1 reads MRHNA; CDR2 reads SNTAGT. The CDR3 contains 15 residues. V dropped 9 bases and J dropped 3 bases, with 17 bases sitting between them. CDR3 DNA: TGTGCCAGTCGGAGGCTCCCGTGGGACACCGGGGAGCTGTTTTTT. Its protein product is CASRRLPWDTGELFF.

This clonotype came up many times. This sequence joins TRBV7-3 and TRBJ2-5; the match to TRBD2 covers 7 bases. Per the germline V gene, CDR1 is SGHTA and CDR2 is FQGTGA. The CDR3 runs 15 residues. The junction had 6 bases not matched to a gene; V was cut back by 4 bases and J by 1 base. The CDR3 loop is CASSSGSSGQETQYF. CDR3 coding DNA: TGTGCCAGCAGCTCTGGATCTAGCGGCCAAGAGACCCAGTACTTC.

This clonotype was seen at least ten times. The chain recombines TRBV5-6 with TRBJ2-6, with 7 bases lining up with TRBD1. With 3 bases clipped from V and 2 bases from J, the junction kept 5 bases outside the gene matches. The CDR3 totals 16 residues. The germline gives CDR1 SGHDT, CDR2 YYEEEE. Written as DNA, the CDR3 is TGTGCCAGCAGCTCCACCCAGGGGGCTGGGGCCAACGTCCTGACTTTC. It yields the protein CASSSTQGAGANVLTF.

This clonotype occurred many times. The rearrangement uses TRBV29-1 and TRBJ2-7; D is tentatively TRBD1 or TRBD2 (5 bases each). The germline CDR1 and CDR2 sequences are SQVTM and ANQGSEA. This CDR3 contains 13 residues. The CDR3 is CSSTGPSSYEQYF. CDR3 in DNA: TGCAGTTCAACGGGACCGAGCTCCTACGAGCAGTACTTC.

This clonotype was detected ten times or more. The rearrangement joins TRBV7-9 to TRBJ2-5, with D unclear. Per germline, CDR1 SEHNR and CDR2 FQNEAQ (reference sequence). CDR3 size: 14 residues. Trimming took 2 bases from V and 2 from J, leaving 9 bases between them. The CDR3 region is CASSLQLVQETQYF. CDR3 nucleotides: TGTGCCAGCAGCTTACAGTTGGTGCAAGAGACCCAGTACTTC.

This clonotype was found many times. One end of the junction is discordant with germline, which a read error may explain. The chain recombines TRBV5-1 with TRBJ2-2; no clear D. Looked up from germline, CDR1 is SGHRS and CDR2 is YFSETQ. CDR3 size: 12 residues. CDR3: CASSLYTGELFF. The CDR3 DNA reads as TGTGCCAGCAGCCTATATACCGGGGAGCTGTTTTTT.

This clonotype was recorded at least ten times. The V and J genes are TRBV2 and TRBJ2-3, with D possibly matching TRBD2 (6 bases). CDR3 length: 15 amino acids. Looked up from germline, CDR1 is SNHLY and CDR2 is FYNNEI. V lost 3 bases to trimming and J lost 4 bases, with 14 bases between them. The DNA of the CDR3 is TGTGCCAGCAGTGACAGGGAGGAGAAGGCAGATACGCAGTATTTT. It encodes CASSDREEKADTQYF.

The sample holds many counts of this clonotype. The chain employs TRBV4-2 and TRBJ1-3; D call uncertain. Per germline, CDR1 LGHNA and CDR2 YNFKEQ. V was pared by 0 bases and J by 2 bases, with 14 bases between. The CDR3 is 17 residues long. The CDR3 nucleotides read TGTGCCAGCAGCCAAGATGGTACGGTGGAGGCTGGAAACACCATATATTTT. It yields the protein CASSQDGTVEAGNTIYF.

This clonotype was detected only a few times. This chain links TRBV14 with TRBJ2-7; D is unresolved. The CDR3 contains 14 residues. V was cut by 1 base and J by 3 bases, with 10 bases left in between. Germline V gives CDR1 SGHDN, CDR2 FVKESK. The CDR3 protein is CASSQGRFYYEQYF. CDR3 nucleotide sequence: TGTGCCAGCAGCCAAGGACGGTTTTACTACGAGCAGTACTTC.

This clonotype was seen a handful of times. The chain combines TRBV11-1 with TRBJ1-1; D is uncertain. In germline, CDR1 is SGHAT, CDR2 FQDESV (reference sequence). The germline V and J ends were trimmed by 1 base and 1 base, with 22 bases remaining between them. CDR3 length equals 19 residues. The CDR3 is CASSLEAPYSLAENTEAFF. The CDR3 DNA follows: TGTGCCAGCAGCTTAGAGGCCCCCTATAGTTTGGCGGAGAACACTGAAGCTTTCTTT.

This clonotype showed up many times. This chain links TRBV7-9 with TRBJ1-5; unclear D gene. CDR1 and CDR2 from the germline V gene are SEHNR and FQNEAQ (reference sequence). V lost 5 bases to trimming and J lost 0 bases, with 14 bases between them. The CDR3 covers 16 residues. CDR3 sequence (DNA): TGTGCCAGCAGCGAAGGGCGAAGCAATAGCAATCAGCCCCAGCATTTT. As protein: CASSEGRSNSNQPQHF.

This chain joins TRBV6-2 or TRBV6-3 and TRBJ2-1, with D possibly being TRBD2 (6 bases). CDR3 length equals 16 residues. Trimming cost V 0 bases and J 0 bases, with 9 bases left between them. Germline V gene data show CDR1 as MNHEY and CDR2 as SVGEGT. Here the CDR3 DNA reads TGTGCCAGCAGTTACTCGCAGCGGGTCTCCTACAATGAGCAGTTCTTC. Protein sequence: CASSYSQRVSYNEQFF.

The chain links TRBV7-8 to TRBJ2-1, with 9 positions matching TRBD1. Germline CDR1 SGHVS, CDR2 FQNEAQ. The CDR3 is made up of 15 amino acids. The J segment lost 9 bases and the V segment lost 5 bases, leaving 11 bases of the junction unmatched. The DNA of the CDR3 is TGTGCCAGCAGCCAGCTTAAGGGGACAGGGAGTGAGCAGTTCTTC. This gives the protein CASSQLKGTGSEQFF.

This clonotype was seen many times. The genes are TRBV4-1 and TRBJ1-1; D gene unclear. Trimming removed 1 base at V and 5 bases at J, with 11 bases between. Germline V gene lookup returns CDR1 MGHRA and CDR2 YSYEKL. CDR3 length: 14 amino acids. CDR3 nucleotide sequence: TGCGCCAGCAGCCAAGCCAGACGCGGAACTGAAGCTTTCTTT. It codes for CASSQARRGTEAFF.

This clonotype was detected many times. The chain couples TRBV5-1 to TRBJ2-1, with D possibly being TRBD2 (6 bases). CDR3 length: 15 residues. Between the trimmed V and J ends, which lost 5 bases and 4 bases, there was a span of 16 bases. CDR1 SGHRS and CDR2 YFSETQ come from the germline V gene. The CDR3 DNA follows: TGCGCCAGCAGGTCCGGGACTCCCCTTTACAATGAGCAGTTCTTC. Translation: CASRSGTPLYNEQFF.

This clonotype has at least ten counts. The chain recombines TRBV4-3 with TRBJ1-1; D is unclear. V lost 0 bases, J lost 3 bases, and 11 bases lay in between. In germline, CDR1 is LGHNA, CDR2 YSLEER. The CDR3 extends over 15 amino acids. DNA of the CDR3: TGCGCCAGCAGCCAAGATATCGGGGTGGACACTGAAGCTTTCTTT. Translation gives CASSQDIGVDTEAFF.

This clonotype occurred many times. The chain is built from TRBV4-3 and TRBJ1-3; the D gene is possibly TRBD1 (6 bases). CDR3 size: 16 residues. V was shortened by 0 bases and J by 4 bases, with 13 bases between the two germline ends. The germline gives CDR1 LGHNA, CDR2 YSLEER. The chain's CDR3 is CASSQDRRGTGNTIYF. The CDR3 region has the DNA TGCGCCAGCAGCCAAGATAGGAGGGGGACAGGAAACACCATATATTTT.

This clonotype appeared many times. The chain joins TRBV7-9 to TRBJ2-1, with unresolved D. V was clipped by 6 bases and J by 4 bases, with 7 bases between them. Germline CDR1 SEHNR, CDR2 FQNEAQ (reference sequence). The CDR3 runs 12 residues. CDR3 sequence (DNA): TGTGCCAGCAGATGGGATTACAATGAGCAGTTCTTC. It specifies CASRWDYNEQFF.

Ten or more counts support this clonotype. The chain employs TRBV14 and TRBJ2-3; D is unclear. The germline gives CDR1 SGHDN, CDR2 FVKESK. Deletions cut 0 bases from V and 3 bases from J, with 10 bases between. The CDR3 is made up of 15 amino acids. CDR3 loop: CASSQEISGTDTQYF. The CDR3 DNA reads as TGTGCCAGCAGCCAAGAAATCTCCGGAACAGATACGCAGTATTTT.